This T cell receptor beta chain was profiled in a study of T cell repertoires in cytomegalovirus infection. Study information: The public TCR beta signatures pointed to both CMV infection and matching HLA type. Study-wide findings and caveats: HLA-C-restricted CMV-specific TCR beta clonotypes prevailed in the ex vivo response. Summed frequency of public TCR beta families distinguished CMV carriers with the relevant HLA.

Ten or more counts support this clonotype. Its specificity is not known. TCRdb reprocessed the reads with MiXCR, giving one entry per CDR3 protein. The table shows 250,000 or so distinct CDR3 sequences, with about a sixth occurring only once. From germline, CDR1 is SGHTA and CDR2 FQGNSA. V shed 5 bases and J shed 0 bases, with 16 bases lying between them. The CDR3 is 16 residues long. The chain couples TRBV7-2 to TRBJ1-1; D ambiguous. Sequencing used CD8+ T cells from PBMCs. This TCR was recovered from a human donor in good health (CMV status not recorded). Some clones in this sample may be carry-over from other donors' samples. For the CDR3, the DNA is TGTGCCAGCAGCCCTATACTGAATTACATGAACACTGAAGCTTTCTTT. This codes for CASSPILNYMNTEAFF.